A single sample is the source of the 8 T cell receptor beta chains below, sequenced in a study of blood T cell repertoires in COVID-19. Libraries were prepared by immunoSEQ multiplex PCR; TCRdb keeps only in-frame clonotypes and omits some of them. The table records roughly 140,000 clones, roughly 90% of them present only once. What was sequenced was peripheral blood. Source of these receptors: a human donor in a cohort sampled during active COVID-19.

This chain joins TRBV7-3 and TRBJ2-2; 8 bases match TRBD2. Germline V lookup: CDR1 SGHTA, CDR2 FQGTGA. V lost 7 bases to trimming and J lost 6 bases; unmatched junction nucleotides: 19. The CDR3 totals 18 residues. The CDR3 loop is CASTPHQAGGRYPGELFF. The CDR3 nucleotides are TGTGCCAGCACCCCCCACCAGGCTGGCGGGAGGTATCCCGGGGAGCTGTTTTTT.

The chain has TRBV4-1 and TRBJ2-2, with 9 bases that match TRBD1. Looked up from germline, CDR1 is MGHRA and CDR2 is YSYEKL. With V trimmed by 8 bases and J by 5 bases, 6 bases remained unmatched. The CDR3 consists of 14 residues. The CDR3: CASGDRARTGELFF. DNA for the CDR3: TGCGCCAGCGGGGACAGGGCCCGTACCGGGGAGCTGTTTTTT.

This chain links TRBV19 with TRBJ1-2; 9 nucleotides agree with TRBD1. The CDR3 runs 12 residues. The germline V gene encodes CDR1 LNHDA and CDR2 SQIVND (reference sequence). J was trimmed by 8 bases and V by 6 bases; bases with no gene match: 4. The CDR3 nucleotides are TGTGCCAGTAGCGGGACAGGGCAAGGCTACACCTTC. Amino acid sequence: CASSGTGQGYTF.

This clone was seen a handful of times. The chain joins TRBV19 to TRBJ2-1; tentative D call: TRBD2 (5 bases). Germline lookup yields CDR1 LNHDA and CDR2 SQIVND (reference sequence). CDR3 length equals 15 residues. Trimming removed 8 bases from V and 1 base from J, with 15 bases in between. The chain's CDR3 is CASAKVIASYNEQFF. CDR3 DNA: TGTGCCAGTGCCAAGGTGATAGCGTCCTACAATGAGCAGTTCTTC.

The chain has TRBV6-5 and TRBJ2-1, with D possibly being TRBD2 (6 bases). Germline CDR1 is MNHEY and CDR2 is SVGAGI. V was trimmed by 7 bases and J by 0 bases, leaving 13 bases between them. CDR3 size: 15 residues. The CDR3 protein is CASTWDGSSYNEQFF. Written as DNA, the CDR3 is TGTGCCAGCACCTGGGACGGGAGCTCCTACAATGAGCAGTTCTTC.

This chain's CDR3 is CSVAMLGTDTQYF. CDR3 in DNA: TGCAGCGTTGCGATGTTAGGCACAGATACGCAGTATTTT. The gene calls are TRBV29-1 and TRBJ2-3; D gene ambiguous. V lost 4 bases and J lost 1, with 9 bases in between. This CDR3 has 13 residues. Germline loops: CDR1 SQVTM, CDR2 ANQGSEA.

The rearrangement joins TRBV2 to TRBJ2-1; no clear D. The V and J ends lost 3 bases and 9 bases respectively, with 9 bases between them. Germline-derived CDR1 and CDR2 are SNHLY and FYNNEI. CDR3 length: 12 residues. The CDR3 DNA reads TGTGCCAGCAGTGAGCAGGTCCTTGAGCAGTTCTTC. Its protein is CASSEQVLEQFF.

This clone was detected a few times. The genes are TRBV5-6 and TRBJ1-5; D uncertain. The germline V and J ends were trimmed by 3 bases and 2 bases, with 6 bases remaining between them. This CDR3 has 13 amino acids. Germline V lookup: CDR1 SGHDT, CDR2 YYEEEE. The chain's CDR3 is CASSYRGNQPQHF. DNA of the CDR3: TGTGCCAGCAGCTACCGGGGCAATCAGCCCCAGCATTTT.